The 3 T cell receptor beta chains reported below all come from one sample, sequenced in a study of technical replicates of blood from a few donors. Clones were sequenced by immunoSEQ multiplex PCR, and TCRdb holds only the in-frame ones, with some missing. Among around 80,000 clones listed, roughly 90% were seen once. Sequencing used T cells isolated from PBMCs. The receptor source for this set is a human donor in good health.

This CDR3 is CATSRSQGLAGAYEQYF. In DNA, the CDR3 is TGTGCCACCAGCCGCTCCCAGGGGCTAGCGGGGGCCTACGAGCAGTACTTC. This chain links TRBV15 with TRBJ2-7, with TRBD2 identical over 10 bases. The CDR3 extends over 17 amino acids. V shed 5 bases and J 2 bases; nucleotides not matched to a gene: 12. Germline V CDR1 and CDR2: LNHNV, YYDKDF (reference sequence).

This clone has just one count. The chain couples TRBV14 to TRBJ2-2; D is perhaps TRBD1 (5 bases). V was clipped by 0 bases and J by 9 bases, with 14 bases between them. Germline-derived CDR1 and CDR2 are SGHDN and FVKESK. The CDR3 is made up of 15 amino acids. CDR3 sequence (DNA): TGTGCCAGCAGCCAAGACTCAGGGTTGGTTCGGGAGCTGTTTTTT. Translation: CASSQDSGLVRELFF.

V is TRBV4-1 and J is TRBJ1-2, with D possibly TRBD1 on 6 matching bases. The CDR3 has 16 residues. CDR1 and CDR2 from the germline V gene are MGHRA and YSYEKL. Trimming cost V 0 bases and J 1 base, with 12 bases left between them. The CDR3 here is CASSQDQDSFNYGYTF. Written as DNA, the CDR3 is TGCGCCAGCAGCCAAGATCAGGACAGCTTTAACTATGGCTACACCTTC.